The 3 T cell receptor beta chains presented below share a single source sample, sequenced in a study of T cell repertoires in cytomegalovirus infection. TCRdb recomputed calls from the reads with MiXCR, one row per CDR3 protein. Of about 450,000 distinct CDR3 sequences listed, roughly 31% are singletons. Sequencing was carried out using PBMCs. These receptors came from a human donor in good health (CMV status not recorded). Some clones in this sample may be carry-over from other donors' samples.

This clonotype was seen repeatedly, ten times or more. This chain joins TRBV7-2 and TRBJ2-3, with 10 bases fitting TRBD2. The V and J ends lost 5 bases and 4 bases, in that order; junction bases with no gene match: 6. This CDR3 is 15 amino acids long. CDR1 and CDR2 (germline): SGHTA, FQGNSA. Written as DNA, the CDR3 is TGTGCCAGCAGCCGAACGAGCGGGGGGGCAGATACGCAGTATTTT. This codes for CASSRTSGGADTQYF. The variable domain in full, with the rest retrieved from reference TRBV7-2 and TRBJ2-3, is GAGVSQSPSNKVTEKGKDVELRCDPISGHTALYWYRQSLGQGLEFLIYFQGNSAPDKSGLPSDRFSAERTGGSVSTLTIQRTQQEDSAVYLCASSRTSGGADTQYFGPGTRLTVL.

The J gene is TRBJ2-4, the V gene TRBV4-1; the match to TRBD2 covers 8 bases. There are 17 residues in the CDR3. V shed 2 bases and J 3 bases; nucleotides not matched to a gene: 9. The germline CDR1 and CDR2 sequences are MGHRA and YSYEKL. CDR3 residues: CASSQHGTRLSKNIQYF. For the CDR3, the DNA is TGCGCCAGCAGCCAACACGGGACTAGATTAAGCAAAAACATTCAGTACTTC.

This chain joins TRBV6-6 and TRBJ2-7; 7 bases are a match to TRBD1. The CDR3 spans 16 residues. J lost 7 bases, V lost 0 bases, and 12 bases had no gene match. The germline gives CDR1 MNHNY, CDR2 SVGAGI (reference sequence). CDR3 nucleotide sequence: TGTGCCAGCAGTTACTCGACAATGGACAGCAGGGGGGAGCAGTACTTC. This sequence encodes CASSYSTMDSRGEQYF.